What follows is one TCR beta chain and its context. What it binds is unknown. The CDR3 has 14 amino acids. CDR1 MDHEN and CDR2 SYDVKM come from the germline V gene. V dropped 6 bases and J dropped 3; count of bases not matched to a gene: 4. This specimen comes from a study of cytomegalovirus exposure and HLA in healthy donors. PCR was performed using 60 Vbeta and 13 Jbeta primers. Sequencing was performed with immunoSEQ multiplex PCR; in TCRdb, only in-frame clones are kept and a portion is missing. The sample carries about 140,000 clones, roughly 80% recorded once. General study results and limits: Among the CMV-associated chains, three were confirmed in vitro as specific for CMV antigens. It was shown in a later analysis that HLA-associated TCR beta chains were more clonally expanded than other, equally common chains.

The chain recombines TRBV28 with TRBJ2-2; 7 nucleotides line up with TRBD1. The specimen was PBMCs. The TCR was taken from a male donor in good health and CMV-seronegative. The chain's CDR3 is CASRGGADTGELFF. The CDR3 bases are TGTGCCAGCAGAGGGGGCGCCGACACCGGGGAGCTGTTTTTT.